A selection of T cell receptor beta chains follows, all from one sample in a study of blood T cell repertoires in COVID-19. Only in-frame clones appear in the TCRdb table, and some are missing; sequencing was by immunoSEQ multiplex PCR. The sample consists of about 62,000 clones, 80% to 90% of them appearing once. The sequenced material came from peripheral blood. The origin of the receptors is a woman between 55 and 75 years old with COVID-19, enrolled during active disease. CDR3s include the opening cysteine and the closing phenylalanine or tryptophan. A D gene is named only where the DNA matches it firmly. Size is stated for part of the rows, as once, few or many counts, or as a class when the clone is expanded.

CASSRGTSSEQPQHF TGTGCCAGCAGCAGGGGGACATCAAGCGAACAGCCCCAGCATTTT TRBV3-1/TRBV3-2 . . TRBJ1-5 15
CASSLGGQGVTYEQYF TGCGCCAGCAGCTTGGGTGGACAGGGGGTTACATACGAGCAGTACTTC TRBV5-1 once TRBD1 TRBJ2-7 16
CASGGAGEYEQYF TGTGCCAGCGGGGGGGCTGGGGAATACGAGCAGTACTTC TRBV27 . . TRBJ2-7 13
CASSPLSGYTF TGTGCCAGCAGTCCCCTTTCTGGCTACACCTTC TRBV6-5 . . TRBJ1-2 11
CASSLYRSNNEKLFF TGTGCCAGCAGCTTGTACAGGTCGAATAATGAAAAACTGTTTTTT TRBV5-6 . . TRBJ1-4 15
CASSLGQGKGQPQHF TGCGCCAGCAGCTTGGGTCAGGGAAAGGGTCAGCCCCAGCATTTT TRBV5-1 . . TRBJ1-5 15
CASTPPAGEQFF TGTGCCAGCACCCCCCCCGCGGGTGAGCAGTTCTTC TRBV6-6 . . TRBJ2-1 12
CAWNRDSGYEQYF TGTGCCTGGAACCGGGACAGCGGCTACGAGCAGTACTTC TRBV30 once TRBD1 TRBJ2-7 13
CASSPRTDTQYF TGTGCCAGCAGCCCTCGCACAGATACGCAGTATTTT TRBV7-9 . . TRBJ2-3 12
CASSSQYNEQFF TGTGCCAGCAGTTCCCAGTACAATGAGCAGTTCTTC TRBV6-5 . . TRBJ2-1 12
CASSIEDLAGEKLFF TGTGCCAGTAGTATAGAGGACCTAGCGGGCGAAAAACTGTTTTTT TRBV19 . . TRBJ1-4 15
CAVKRLGTPDQPQHF TGTGCCGTTAAAAGGCTCGGGACACCCGATCAGCCCCAGCATTTT TRBV27 few . TRBJ1-5 15
CASRGTGSYEQYF TGTGCCAGCAGGGGGACAGGTAGCTACGAGCAGTACTTC TRBV6-5 . TRBD1 TRBJ2-7 13
CAWSPHSPGVEQYF TGTGCCTGGAGTCCCCACTCGCCAGGGGTCGAGCAGTACTTC TRBV30 once . TRBJ2-7 14
CASSLEWGRYNEQFF TGTGCCAGCAGCTTGGAGTGGGGGCGCTACAATGAGCAGTTCTTC TRBV5-5 once . TRBJ2-1 15
CASSAPRGYEQYF TGTGCCAGCAGCGCGCCCAGGGGATACGAGCAGTACTTC TRBV9 . . TRBJ2-7 13
CAWRTGGTGGYTF TGTGCCTGGAGAACAGGGGGGACAGGTGGCTACACCTTC TRBV30 . TRBD1 TRBJ1-2 13
CASSDFFPQGNGYTF TGTGCCAGCAGTGATTTCTTCCCCCAGGGTAACGGCTACACCTTC TRBV25-1 . . TRBJ1-2 15
CASRYGRGLDGYTF TGTGCCAGCAGATACGGACGCGGGTTAGATGGCTACACCTTC TRBV6-4 . . TRBJ1-2 14
CASSEKRGYLEQYF TGCGCCAGCAGTGAAAAGCGGGGGTACCTAGAGCAGTACTTC TRBV10-1 . TRBD2 TRBJ2-7 14
CASSRTSGRNEQFF TGTGCCAGCAGCCGGACTAGCGGGAGGAATGAGCAGTTCTTC TRBV7-3 . TRBD2 TRBJ2-1 14
CASSTLTSGTDTQYF TGTGCCAGCAGCACACTGACTAGCGGCACAGATACGCAGTATTTT TRBV3-1/TRBV3-2 . TRBD2 TRBJ2-3 15
CASSLAGQLYEQYF TGTGCCAGCAGCTTAGCGGGACAGCTCTACGAGCAGTACTTC TRBV7-2 once TRBD1 TRBJ2-7 14
CASSPRTGELFF TGTGCCAGCAGCCCCCGCACCGGGGAGCTGTTTTTT TRBV13 once . TRBJ2-2 12
CASSRLRGRYGYTF TGTGCCAGCAGCCGACTGCGGGGGCGTTATGGCTACACCTTC TRBV5-5 . . TRBJ1-2 14
CAISDPSGSYEQYF TGTGCCATCAGTGACCCTAGCGGGAGCTACGAGCAGTACTTC TRBV10-3 . TRBD2 TRBJ2-7 14
CATSEVAGLEQYF TGTGCCACCAGTGAAGTAGCGGGACTCGAGCAGTACTTC TRBV24-1 . TRBD2 TRBJ2-7 13
CASSAGTSGYTDTQYF TGCGCCAGCAGCGCCGGGACTAGCGGCTACACAGATACGCAGTATTTT TRBV5-1 . TRBD2 TRBJ2-3 16
CASSQEAAHGYTF TGCGCCAGCAGCCAAGAAGCTGCCCACGGCTACACCTTC TRBV4-1 . . TRBJ1-2 13
CATSRYSAGTGGEQYF TGTGCCACCAGCAGATACTCGGCCGGGACAGGCGGCGAGCAGTACTTC TRBV15 . TRBD1 TRBJ2-7 16
CASSLLDRANQPQHF TGTGCCAGCAGTTTACTGGACAGGGCTAATCAGCCCCAGCATTTT TRBV28 few TRBD1 TRBJ1-5 15
CASSQQGDSGANVLTF TGCGCCAGCAGCCAGCAGGGTGACTCTGGGGCCAACGTCCTGACTTTC TRBV4-3 few . TRBJ2-6 16
CASIKYRGHHEQYF TGTGCCAGCATCAAGTATCGGGGACACCACGAGCAGTACTTC TRBV6-5 . . TRBJ2-7 14
CASSPQGRRTEAFF TGTGCCAGTAGTCCCCAGGGGCGCCGGACTGAAGCTTTCTTT TRBV19 . . TRBJ1-1 14
CASSGTAGQYF TGTGCCAGCAGTGGGACAGCAGGGCAGTACTTC TRBV12-3/TRBV12-4 . TRBD1 TRBJ2-7 11
CASSEEGAPPSTDTQYF TGCGCCAGCAGTGAGGAGGGAGCCCCGCCGAGCACAGATACGCAGTATTTT TRBV10-1 . . TRBJ2-3 17
CSSDRGSGRGEQFF TGCAGCTCTGATCGAGGTAGCGGGAGAGGTGAGCAGTTCTTC TRBV29-1 . TRBD2 TRBJ2-1 14
CASSLANRITEAFF TGTGCCAGCAGCTTAGCTAACAGGATCACTGAAGCTTTCTTT TRBV11-2 . . TRBJ1-1 14
CASSSGGTGNEKLFF TGTGCCAGCAGCTCCGGGGGGACAGGGAATGAAAAACTGTTTTTT TRBV28 . TRBD1 TRBJ1-4 15
CSVGGSLGTEAFF TGCAGCGTTGGGGGCAGTCTCGGGACTGAAGCTTTCTTT TRBV29-1 once . TRBJ1-1 13
CAWISVIAFF TGTGCCTGGATTAGTGTTATAGCTTTCTTT TRBV30 few . TRBJ1-1 10
CASSEGTGGVYEQYF TGTGCCAGCAGTGAAGGGACAGGAGGGGTCTACGAGCAGTACTTC TRBV6-1 . . TRBJ2-7 15
CASTQGAGANEKLFF TGTGCCAGCACTCAGGGCGCAGGGGCTAATGAAAAACTGTTTTTT TRBV6-5 . . TRBJ1-4 15
CASSPTSGLAEPYEQYF TGTGCCAGCTCACCAACGTCGGGGCTAGCGGAACCCTACGAGCAGTACTTC TRBV18 . TRBD2 TRBJ2-7 17